A selection of T cell receptor beta chains follows, all from one sample in a study of T-cell memory formation after mild COVID-19. TCRdb itself ran the 5' RACE reads through MiXCR, one entry per CDR3 protein. This sample has fewer than 200,000 distinct CDR3 sequences, with about a fifth found just once. Material: PBMCs or a T cell subset sorted from them (not recorded which). Source of these receptors: a young man who had mild COVID-19 (a few samples of this study predate the infection). Cell type and time point are not known. Both conserved end residues are part of each CDR3. Each record gives: clone size, V gene, D gene, J gene, CDR3 protein, CDR3 DNA. The D gene is left open where the match is weak. The size entry is marked missing in some rows and otherwise reads once, few, many or a size class.

clone_size: NA
v_call: TRBV30
d_call: TRBD1
j_call: TRBJ1-1
cdr3_aa: CAWDRENTEAFF
cdr3_nt: TGTGCCTGGGACAGGGAGAACACTGAAGCTTTCTTT

clone_size: NA
v_call: TRBV7-9
d_call: NA
j_call: TRBJ2-5
cdr3_aa: CASSFDIRGETQYF
cdr3_nt: TGTGCCAGCAGCTTTGACATTCGAGGGGAGACCCAGTACTTC

clone_size: many
v_call: TRBV5-1
d_call: TRBD2
j_call: TRBJ2-5
cdr3_aa: CASSLASGGLIETQYF
cdr3_nt: TGCGCCAGCAGCTTGGCTAGCGGGGGCCTCATCGAGACCCAGTACTTC

clone_size: NA
v_call: TRBV2
d_call: NA
j_call: TRBJ1-5
cdr3_aa: CASSGTGNQPQHF
cdr3_nt: TGTGCCAGCAGTGGGACCGGGAATCAGCCCCAGCATTTT

clone_size: NA
v_call: TRBV2
d_call: NA
j_call: TRBJ2-3
cdr3_aa: CASSEVPGWDTQYF
cdr3_nt: TGTGCCAGCAGTGAAGTGCCAGGATGGGATACGCAGTATTTT

clone_size: NA
v_call: TRBV15
d_call: NA
j_call: TRBJ1-2
cdr3_aa: CATSRPPGGRNGYTF
cdr3_nt: TGTGCCACCAGCAGGCCTCCGGGGGGGCGAAATGGCTACACCTTC

clone_size: few
v_call: TRBV7-3
d_call: NA
j_call: TRBJ2-3
cdr3_aa: CASSTDPTSTDTQYF
cdr3_nt: TGTGCCAGCAGTACCGACCCGACTAGCACAGATACGCAGTATTTT

clone_size: NA
v_call: TRBV3-1
d_call: TRBD2
j_call: TRBJ2-5
cdr3_aa: CASIKAGGQETQYF
cdr3_nt: TGTGCCAGCATAAAGGCGGGGGGGCAAGAGACCCAGTACTTC

clone_size: NA
v_call: TRBV3-1
d_call: TRBD2
j_call: TRBJ2-1
cdr3_aa: CACSPRERGEQFF
cdr3_nt: TGTGCCTGCTCCCCCCGAGAGCGGGGGGAGCAGTTCTTC

clone_size: few
v_call: TRBV6-1
d_call: NA
j_call: TRBJ1-2
cdr3_aa: CASSRVGGGYTF
cdr3_nt: TGTGCCAGCAGCCGGGTAGGAGGTGGCTACACCTTC

clone_size: NA
v_call: TRBV4-3
d_call: NA
j_call: TRBJ1-1
cdr3_aa: CASSQDLGGVRAEAFF
cdr3_nt: TGCGCCAGCAGCCAAGATCTGGGGGGGGTGAGGGCTGAAGCTTTCTTT

clone_size: few
v_call: TRBV6-1
d_call: NA
j_call: TRBJ2-2
cdr3_aa: CASRPGTGELFF
cdr3_nt: TGTGCCAGCAGGCCAGGGACCGGGGAGCTGTTTTTT

clone_size: few
v_call: TRBV3-1
d_call: NA
j_call: TRBJ1-4
cdr3_aa: CASSQGARGEKLFF
cdr3_nt: TGTGCCAGCAGCCAAGGGGCTCGAGGGGAAAAACTGTTTTTT

clone_size: few
v_call: TRBV20-1
d_call: NA
j_call: TRBJ2-1
cdr3_aa: CSGLQPGFEYNEQFF
cdr3_nt: TGCAGTGGCCTACAACCGGGATTTGAATACAATGAGCAGTTCTTC

clone_size: NA
v_call: TRBV7-3
d_call: TRBD1
j_call: TRBJ2-7
cdr3_aa: CASSTSTGPFEQYF
cdr3_nt: TGTGCCAGCAGCACGTCGACAGGGCCTTTCGAGCAGTACTTC

clone_size: few
v_call: TRBV18
d_call: TRBD1
j_call: TRBJ1-1
cdr3_aa: CASSGQGATTEAFF
cdr3_nt: TGTGCCAGCTCAGGACAGGGGGCGACCACTGAAGCTTTCTTT

clone_size: few
v_call: TRBV7-2
d_call: NA
j_call: TRBJ2-1
cdr3_aa: CASSSRRANEQFF
cdr3_nt: TGTGCCAGCAGCTCTCGCCGCGCTAATGAGCAGTTCTTC

clone_size: NA
v_call: TRBV7-3
d_call: NA
j_call: TRBJ1-4
cdr3_aa: CASSSSDSEKLFF
cdr3_nt: TGTGCCAGCAGCTCGTCGGACAGCGAAAAACTGTTTTTT

clone_size: NA
v_call: TRBV20-1
d_call: TRBD2
j_call: TRBJ2-3
cdr3_aa: CSARPTSGGPTDTQYF
cdr3_nt: TGCAGTGCTAGACCTACTAGCGGGGGTCCCACAGATACGCAGTATTTT

clone_size: NA
v_call: TRBV4-2
d_call: NA
j_call: TRBJ1-5
cdr3_aa: CASSPSLGQPQHF
cdr3_nt: TGTGCCAGCAGCCCGAGCCTCGGTCAGCCCCAGCATTTT

clone_size: NA
v_call: TRBV9
d_call: NA
j_call: TRBJ2-3
cdr3_aa: CASSARGAAGPTDTQYF
cdr3_nt: TGTGCCAGCAGCGCTCGAGGTGCGGCGGGGCCCACAGATACGCAGTATTTT

clone_size: few
v_call: TRBV12-3/TRBV12-4
d_call: NA
j_call: TRBJ1-5
cdr3_aa: CASSAQGSNQPQHF
cdr3_nt: TGTGCCAGCAGTGCGCAGGGTAGCAATCAGCCCCAGCATTTT

clone_size: few
v_call: TRBV29-1
d_call: NA
j_call: TRBJ2-1
cdr3_aa: CSVGQGPYNEQFF
cdr3_nt: TGCAGCGTGGGGCAGGGTCCATACAATGAGCAGTTCTTC

clone_size: many
v_call: TRBV7-2
d_call: NA
j_call: TRBJ2-3
cdr3_aa: CASRSPGRKLYF
cdr3_nt: TGTGCCAGCAGATCCCCGGGACGGAAGCTGTATTTT

clone_size: few
v_call: TRBV5-1
d_call: NA
j_call: TRBJ2-3
cdr3_aa: CASSLFRGSTDTQYF
cdr3_nt: TGCGCCAGCAGCTTGTTCCGGGGGAGCACAGATACGCAGTATTTT

clone_size: NA
v_call: TRBV19
d_call: TRBD1
j_call: TRBJ1-2
cdr3_aa: CASSGPGQGAYGYTF
cdr3_nt: TGTGCCAGTAGCGGACCGGGACAGGGGGCCTATGGCTACACCTTC

clone_size: NA
v_call: TRBV30
d_call: NA
j_call: TRBJ2-3
cdr3_aa: CAWGRDLQGTQYF
cdr3_nt: TGTGCCTGGGGCCGGGACCTACAGGGTACGCAGTATTTT

clone_size: few
v_call: TRBV5-5
d_call: NA
j_call: TRBJ2-2
cdr3_aa: CASSEYTGELFF
cdr3_nt: TGTGCCAGCTCTGAGTACACCGGGGAGCTGTTTTTT

clone_size: few
v_call: TRBV20-1
d_call: NA
j_call: TRBJ2-3
cdr3_aa: CSAMISDTQYF
cdr3_nt: TGCAGTGCTATGATTTCAGATACGCAGTATTTT

clone_size: few
v_call: TRBV7-8
d_call: NA
j_call: TRBJ1-4
cdr3_aa: CATRKDTNEKLFF
cdr3_nt: TGTGCCACCCGAAAGGACACAAATGAAAAACTGTTTTTT

clone_size: few
v_call: TRBV5-4
d_call: TRBD1
j_call: TRBJ2-7
cdr3_aa: CASSLGQDSSYEQYF
cdr3_nt: TGTGCCAGCAGCTTAGGACAGGACAGCTCCTACGAGCAGTACTTC

clone_size: NA
v_call: TRBV7-9
d_call: NA
j_call: TRBJ2-5
cdr3_aa: CASSPSTVRTQYF
cdr3_nt: TGTGCCAGCAGCCCCTCTACTGTGAGGACCCAGTACTTC

clone_size: NA
v_call: TRBV19
d_call: NA
j_call: TRBJ2-1
cdr3_aa: CASSNRRFRAYNEQFF
cdr3_nt: TGTGCCAGTAGTAACAGGAGATTTCGCGCCTACAATGAGCAGTTCTTC

clone_size: few
v_call: TRBV29-1
d_call: TRBD1
j_call: TRBJ1-1
cdr3_aa: CSVSSRTGLGTEAFF
cdr3_nt: TGCAGCGTCTCATCTAGGACAGGGTTGGGGACTGAAGCTTTCTTT

clone_size: NA
v_call: TRBV4-1
d_call: NA
j_call: TRBJ1-6
cdr3_aa: CASSQGAHPIIFNSPLHF
cdr3_nt: TGCGCCAGCAGCCAAGGGGCCCATCCAATTATTTTTAATTCACCCCTCCACTTT

clone_size: NA
v_call: TRBV6-6
d_call: NA
j_call: TRBJ1-6
cdr3_aa: CASSDPEGPFGRNSPLHF
cdr3_nt: TGTGCCAGCAGTGACCCGGAAGGACCCTTTGGGAGGAATTCACCCCTCCACTTT

clone_size: few
v_call: TRBV6-6
d_call: NA
j_call: TRBJ2-7
cdr3_aa: CASSYSAESSYEQYF
cdr3_nt: TGTGCCAGCAGTTACTCGGCCGAGAGCTCCTACGAGCAGTACTTC

clone_size: few
v_call: TRBV15
d_call: NA
j_call: TRBJ2-3
cdr3_aa: CATSRDRVDTQYF
cdr3_nt: TGTGCCACCAGCAGAGATAGGGTAGATACGCAGTATTTT

clone_size: few
v_call: TRBV9
d_call: TRBD2
j_call: TRBJ2-7
cdr3_aa: CASSEGGGGAYEQYF
cdr3_nt: TGTGCCAGCAGCGAAGGCGGCGGGGGGGCCTACGAGCAGTACTTC

clone_size: NA
v_call: TRBV7-9
d_call: NA
j_call: TRBJ1-3
cdr3_aa: CASSFYSLSGNTIYF
cdr3_nt: TGTGCCAGCAGCTTTTACTCCCTCTCTGGAAACACCATATATTTT

clone_size: many
v_call: TRBV4-2
d_call: NA
j_call: TRBJ2-7
cdr3_aa: CASSQWASAREQYF
cdr3_nt: TGTGCCAGCAGCCAATGGGCTAGCGCTCGGGAGCAGTACTTC

clone_size: few
v_call: TRBV7-9
d_call: NA
j_call: TRBJ2-2
cdr3_aa: CASSFAGLNTGELFF
cdr3_nt: TGTGCCAGCAGCTTTGCGGGGTTGAACACCGGGGAGCTGTTTTTT